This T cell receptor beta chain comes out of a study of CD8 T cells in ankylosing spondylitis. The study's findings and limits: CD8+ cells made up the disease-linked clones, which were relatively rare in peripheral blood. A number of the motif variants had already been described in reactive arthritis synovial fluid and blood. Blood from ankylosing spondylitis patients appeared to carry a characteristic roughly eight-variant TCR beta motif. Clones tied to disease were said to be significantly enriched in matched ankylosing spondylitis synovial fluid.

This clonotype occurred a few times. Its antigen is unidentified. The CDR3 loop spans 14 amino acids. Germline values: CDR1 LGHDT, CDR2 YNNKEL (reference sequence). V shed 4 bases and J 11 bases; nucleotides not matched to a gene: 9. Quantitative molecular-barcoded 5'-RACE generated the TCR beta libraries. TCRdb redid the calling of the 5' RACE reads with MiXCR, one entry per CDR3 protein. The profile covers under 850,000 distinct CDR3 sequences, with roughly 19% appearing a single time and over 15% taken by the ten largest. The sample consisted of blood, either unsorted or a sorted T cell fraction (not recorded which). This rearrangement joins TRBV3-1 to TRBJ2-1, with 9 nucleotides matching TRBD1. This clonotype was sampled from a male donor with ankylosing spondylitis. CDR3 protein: CASSRTGETGKQFF. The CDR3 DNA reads TGTGCCAGCAGCCGGACAGGGGAAACCGGCAAGCAGTTCTTC.